The entry below describes one TCR beta chain. The data derive from a study of blood T cell repertoires in COVID-19. Measured with immunoSEQ multiplex PCR; TCRdb has only the in-frame clones, and not every one. The profile shows about 150,000 clones, approximately 86% of them singletons. Sequenced material: peripheral blood. The sequence was collected from a woman in her seventies with acute or convalescent COVID-19.

DNA of the CDR3: TGCGCCAGCAGACAGGGCGCCGGGGAGCTGTTTTTT. Protein product: CASRQGAGELFF. This chain uses TRBV5-1 with TRBJ2-2, with D possibly matching TRBD1 (6 bases). Deletions cut 5 bases from V and 6 bases from J, with 8 bases between. Germline V CDR1 and CDR2: SGHRS, YFSETQ. The CDR3 loop spans 12 amino acids.